This T cell receptor beta chain originates from a study of blood T cell repertoires in COVID-19. Study details: Acute and convalescent COVID-19 samples came from the United States, Italy and Spain.

Sequenced by immunoSEQ multiplex PCR; TCRdb stores in-frame clones only, minus some. Seen here are 250,000 to 350,000 clones, roughly 91% observed once, and the top ten hold approximately 0.84%. This receptor was obtained from a young man with acute or convalescent COVID-19. Sequencing was carried out using peripheral blood.

This chain's CDR3 is CASSLSTGTGSYEQYF. The CDR3 DNA reads TGCGCCAGCAGCCTCTCGACCGGGACAGGCTCCTACGAGCAGTACTTC. This chain joins TRBV4-1 and TRBJ2-7, with TRBD1 matching over 8 bases. V was pared by 4 bases and J by 0 bases, with 8 bases of the junction left unmatched. This CDR3 contains 16 residues. Germline CDR1 reads MGHRA; CDR2 reads YSYEKL.